The rows below give T cell receptor beta chains drawn from one sample of a study of CXCR3-negative and CXCR3-positive naive CD8 T cells. TCRdb re-called the 5' RACE reads and catalogs CDR3 proteins one per entry, DNA excluded. In all, the sample yields some 130,000 distinct CDR3 sequences. Sequencing was performed on naive CXCR3- CD8+ T cells from blood. Receptors originate from a human donor in good health. Some clones in this sample may be carry-over from other donors' samples. Both conserved end residues are part of each CDR3.

v_call	j_call	cdr3_aa
TRBV7-9	TRBJ1-3	CASSSLSTDHSGNTIYF
TRBV20-1	TRBJ2-7	CSASEPGQGDYEQYF
TRBV3-1	TRBJ1-1	CASSQRLYGSVGTEAFF
TRBV12-3/TRBV12-4	TRBJ1-2	CASSFPGSYGYTF
TRBV6-2/TRBV6-3	TRBJ2-1	CASSPLFKNPTYNEQFF
TRBV6-1	TRBJ2-7	CASALRDKSYEQYF
TRBV10-3	TRBJ1-5	CAISDPNQPQHF
TRBV20-1	TRBJ2-3	CSATMDRRSTDTQYF
TRBV20-1	TRBJ2-7	CSADRSSYEQYF
TRBV29-1	TRBJ1-4	CSVATGAVNEKLFF
TRBV12-3/TRBV12-4	TRBJ2-1	CASTLAESSYNEQFF
TRBV29-1	TRBJ2-7	CSAQGLAGSYEQYF
TRBV18	TRBJ2-3	CASSPPDRMGTDTQYF
TRBV10-3	TRBJ1-2	CAISVERSNYGYTF
TRBV9	TRBJ2-1	CASSVDQLTGANEQFF
TRBV27	TRBJ1-5	CASSLSMQGNQPQHF
TRBV5-1	TRBJ2-7	CASSLEARGYEQYF
TRBV13	TRBJ2-4	CASSLRGNGKNIQYF
TRBV6-5	TRBJ2-1	CASSDSTSILTLGEQFF
TRBV29-1	TRBJ2-7	CSVEDRTSGRDPKDEQYF
TRBV7-8	TRBJ2-1	CASSPPDYHNNEQFF
TRBV7-9	TRBJ2-1	CASSTDSGGDEQFF
TRBV12-3/TRBV12-4	TRBJ2-2	CASSRGQGVITNTGELFF
TRBV7-9	TRBJ2-1	CASSLELAGPYNEQFF
TRBV20-1	TRBJ2-3	CRAGSRTDTQYF
TRBV5-4	TRBJ2-3	CASSLGFEGQYF
TRBV6-2/TRBV6-3	TRBJ2-2	CASRELGTSVNGELFF
TRBV27	TRBJ1-6	CASSLSGQGLSPLHF
TRBV7-6	TRBJ2-7	CASSPSLAGEIQYEQYF
TRBV12-3/TRBV12-4	TRBJ1-5	CASSTGQGNQPQHF
TRBV7-3	TRBJ2-7	CASSQLPSYEQYF
TRBV29-1	TRBJ1-2	CSAMDNNYGYTF
TRBV12-3/TRBV12-4	TRBJ2-7	CASRSYRGEQYF